This T cell receptor (beta chain) was sequenced in a study of shared clonotypes between healthy human individuals (TCRdb year 2020). Regarding the study in general: Three men and a couple of women, aged 18 to 49 years, made up the cohort. To estimate repertoire size and how much clonotypes are shared between individuals, the study performed deep sequencing of blood TCR repertoires from a few healthy adults. For each donor, three plates each were used for CD4 naive and CD4 memory, two plates were used for CD8 naive, and one plate was used for CD8 memory. Between about 0.8 and 9 billion PBMCs per donor were obtained by leukapheresis. To increase sequencing depth and limit assay-specific biases, different laboratories used diverse techniques to prepare libraries and sequence TCR repertoires. Overall study outcomes, separate from this receptor: The genetic and exposure-history diversity represented was limited by the small number of donors. Sharing across a handful of donors was observed for approximately 5% of naive CD4, less than 4% of naive CD8, 2.3% of memory CD4, and less than 0.45% of memory CD8 clonotypes. Naive subsets generally had larger estimated clonotype richness than memory subsets did. Based on pairwise subsampling, the degree of clonotype sharing among donors was expected to be affected by sequencing depth. Sampling was restricted to blood, and TCR repertoires in tissues likely differ from the TCR repertoires found in blood. Rarefaction of sorted-subset datasets indicated incomplete sequencing despite the large sequencing depth. Higher generation probabilities were observed for clonotypes shared by all four sorted-subset donors than for non-shared clonotypes.

Donors were healthy HIV-negative adults with no recently reported acute infections or vaccinations. All donors were Caucasian adults living in Nashville, Tennessee, USA. CD4+ T cells were enriched by magnetic negative selection; naive cells were then positively selected on CD45RA, and the negative fraction formed the memory subset. Blood was collected by leukapheresis, and PBMCs were isolated by Ficoll-Histopaque density gradient centrifugation and then cryopreserved in liquid nitrogen vapor phase. Analytical flow cytometry was used to check the purity and quantity of each magnetically sorted T cell population. From each sorted fraction, genomic DNA was isolated and quantified by UV absorbance on a Nanodrop 2000c. From cysteine to phenylalanine, the CDR3 is 16 amino acids long. Solely the CDR3 DNA is kept, with 48 bases framed from the first base. From a lookup of the germline V gene, CDR1 and CDR2 are SGHTA and FQGNSA. V is clipped by 2 bases and J by 0 bases, and the sequence between their germline boundaries is 10 bases long.

Using the deep immunoSEQ assay, multiplex PCR amplified TCR CDR3 regions from genomic DNA. For each cell subset, the extracted genomic DNA was distributed evenly across all wells of several immunoSEQ 96-well plates, and each plate served as one replicate. For sorted subsets, around 200 ng genomic DNA, equal to some 30,000 T cell genomes, was loaded into each replicate PCR. Purified libraries were quantified with a Qubit 3.0 fluorometer, sized on a Bioanalyzer 2100, and re-quantified with the KAPA Library Quantification kit. Each immunoSEQ 96-well plate was sequenced on its own single-read 150-cycle Illumina NextSeq 550 flow cell. The original methods were these. The immunoSEQ output contained only junctional sequences without quality scores, so filtering could not match that applied to full-length reads. To assign V/J genes and CDR3, sequences were annotated against IMGT germline references using PyIR, a Python wrapper for IgBLAST v1.9. Any read was removed if the V/J assignment was weak (E-value above 1e-6), the CDR3 was missing, or the read contained stop codons, out-of-frame junctions, or ambiguous translated residues. V3J clonotypes were defined by identical inferred V gene, J gene, and CDR3 amino acid sequence. Percentage overlap between repertoires was calculated by dividing the number of shared unique clonotypes by the size of the smaller repertoire. RTK rarefaction, the Chao1 estimator, and Recon v2.1 estimates of unobserved clonotypes were used to assess repertoire richness. Generation probabilities for all TCRbeta clonotypes obtained by the gDNA method from four donors were computed using OLGA. In its TCRdb copy, this immuneACCESS table keeps in-frame sequences only and misses some clones. Where compared with another copy, unresolved V genes explain less than half of these, and the others have no known cause. That table is the source of V, J and clone size, and D and trimming were worked out from the DNA. The sample has roughly 1,000,000 clones on record, approximately 78% of them singletons. Approximately 0.52% of the sample goes to the ten largest clones.

A word on this clone: No cognate antigen has been identified for it. Base qualities are not recorded, but no much larger clone differs from it by a single base.

The chain is made from TRBV7-2 and TRBJ2-2; no D gene call is confident. The receptor was derived from a man aged 18 to 29 in good health. Some clones in this sample may be carry-over from other donors' samples. The specimen sequenced was memory CD4+ T cells from PBMCs. The cell subset or site label corresponds to: CD45RA-negative fraction. The DNA sequence is TGTGCCAGCAGCTTATTTGGCGGATCGAACACCGGGGAGCTGTTTTTT. This translates into CASSLFGGSNTGELFF.